Shown below are 30 T cell receptor beta chains from a single sample sequenced in a study of T-cell memory formation after mild COVID-19 (TCRdb year 2021). Libraries were made using 5' RACE. Sequenced using an Illumina NovaSeq 6000. Clones were called with MiXCR by TCRdb after fastp trimmed the public reads at Q25, and only in-frame beta chains were retained. Rows are combined by CDR3 protein, so each entry shows the most common genes and DNA. This sample gives about 350,000 distinct CDR3 sequences in total; around 28% of them show up just once. The top ten constitute around an eighth of the sample. The source material was PBMCs or a T cell subset sorted from them (not recorded which). Source of these receptors: an adult woman who had mild COVID-19 (a few samples of this study predate the infection). The sample titles of this study are shuffled in the database, so cell type and time point are left out; the donor was told from shared clones.

This clonotype occurred a few times. The chain uses TRBV20-1 and TRBJ2-1, with D tentatively TRBD2 (6 bases). V lost 0 bases and J lost 8, with 14 bases in between. CDR3 length: 14 amino acids. The germline V gene has CDR1 DFQATT and CDR2 SNEGSKA (reference sequence). CDR3 in amino acids: CSARDYGRTDEQFF. As DNA, the CDR3 is TGCAGTGCTAGAGATTACGGGAGAACGGATGAGCAGTTCTTC.

In this sample, this clonotype turned up a few times. The chain combines TRBV12-3 or TRBV12-4 with TRBJ2-7; D is unresolved. V dropped 8 bases and J dropped 3 bases, with 11 bases sitting between them. The CDR3 runs 12 residues. In DNA, the CDR3 is TGTGCCAGCCGCTCCGGCGGCTACGAGCAGTACTTC. Translated: CASRSGGYEQYF.

This clonotype was seen more than once but under ten times. The rearrangement uses TRBV20-1 and TRBJ2-6; D unclear. This CDR3 has 13 amino acids. The V end lost 2 bases, the J end lost 0 bases, and 2 bases lay between the germline ends. In germline, CDR1 is DFQATT, CDR2 SNEGSKA (reference sequence). The CDR3 loop reads CSARTSGANVLTF. In DNA, the CDR3 is TGCAGTGCTAGAACCTCTGGGGCCAACGTCCTGACTTTC.

This rearrangement joins TRBV5-1 to TRBJ2-1; 11 bases are shared with TRBD2. This CDR3 has 15 residues. V gave up 4 bases and J gave up 3 bases; unmatched junction bases: 3. CDR1 and CDR2 (germline): SGHRS, YFSETQ. The CDR3 DNA is TGCGCCAGCAGCGGGGGACTAGCGGACTACAATGAGCAGTTCTTC. Amino acid sequence: CASSGGLADYNEQFF.

The chain joins TRBV24-1 to TRBJ1-5; D is ambiguous. The CDR3 has 14 amino acids. Trimming shortened V by 3 bases and J by 2 bases, and 7 bases separated the two germline ends. Germline V CDR1 and CDR2: KGHDR, SFDVKD. The DNA for the CDR3 is TGTGCCACCAGTGATACCTGGCGCAATCAGCCCCAGCATTTT. The encoded protein is CATSDTWRNQPQHF.

This clonotype was detected only a few times. This chain links TRBV12-3 or TRBV12-4 with TRBJ2-2; 8 bases match TRBD2. CDR3 length: 14 amino acids. J was trimmed by 0 bases and V by 10 bases; bases with no gene match: 4. CDR3 in amino acids: CATVSGANTGELFF. The CDR3 nucleotides read TGTGCCACCGTTAGCGGGGCGAACACCGGGGAGCTGTTTTTT.

This chain connects TRBV15 to TRBJ2-7; no firm D call. This CDR3 region has 15 residues. The V gene lost 0 bases and the J gene lost 3 bases, with 12 bases spanning the gap. Germline CDR1 and CDR2: LNHNV and YYDKDF (reference sequence). The CDR3 nucleotides read TGTGCCACCAGCAGAGATCGGCTAGTAAACTACGAGCAGTACTTC. Protein sequence: CATSRDRLVNYEQYF.

This clonotype was found a few times. The chain recombines TRBV7-2 with TRBJ2-2; D gene unclear. The CDR3 totals 14 residues. Per germline, CDR1 SGHTA and CDR2 FQGNSA. Trimming shortened V by 7 bases and J by 7 bases, and 16 bases separated the two germline ends. DNA of the CDR3: TGTGCCAGCACCGCTTCCCCCTCGGGCGGGGAGCTGTTTTTT. This codes for CASTASPSGGELFF.

The V gene is TRBV5-1, the J gene TRBJ2-3, with TRBD1 matching over 7 bases. This CDR3 contains 13 residues. The germline V gene has CDR1 SGHRS and CDR2 YFSETQ. The junction had 5 bases not matched to a gene; V was cut back by 4 bases and J by 6 bases. The DNA of the CDR3 is TGCGCCAGCAGCCAAACAGGGGAGGATACGCAGTATTTT. Its protein product is CASSQTGEDTQYF.

This clonotype showed up just a few times. The J gene is TRBJ2-7, the V gene TRBV18, with TRBD1 identical over 7 bases. Trimming cost V 5 bases and J 2 bases; bases outside gene matches: 6. The germline V gene encodes CDR1 KGHSH and CDR2 LQKENI. This CDR3 has 14 amino acids. The CDR3 here is CASSFTGQAYEQYF. The CDR3 bases are TGTGCCAGCTCATTTACCGGACAGGCCTACGAGCAGTACTTC.

This chain connects TRBV6-1 to TRBJ1-2; 12 bases match TRBD1. The CDR3 has 16 amino acids. Germline values: CDR1 MNHNS, CDR2 SASEGT. The V gene end was trimmed by 5 bases and the J gene end by 8 bases; junction bases not matched to a gene: 12. The CDR3 nucleotides read TGTGCCAGCAGTCCGGGACAGGGGGCGCGGATGCACGGCTACACCTTC. Protein product: CASSPGQGARMHGYTF.

Only a few counts were recorded for this clonotype. V usage is TRBV12-3 or TRBV12-4 and J usage is TRBJ2-1, with 15 bases identical to TRBD2. The CDR3 totals 17 residues. Losses at the gene ends were 3 bases for V and 7 bases for J; bases not matched to a gene: 7. The CDR3 here is CASSFGLAGGAKNEQFF. CDR3 coding DNA: TGTGCCAGCAGTTTCGGACTAGCGGGAGGGGCGAAGAATGAGCAGTTCTTC.

The chain carries TRBV5-1 and TRBJ2-1; a possible D gene is TRBD2 (5 bases). The CDR3 is 13 amino acids. Looked up from germline, CDR1 is SGHRS and CDR2 is YFSETQ. Trimming removed 3 bases at V and 9 bases at J, with 13 bases between. For the CDR3, the DNA is TGCGCCAGCAGCTCAAACACTCGGGGTGAGCAGTTCTTC. This translates into CASSSNTRGEQFF. The whole variable domain, remainder taken from reference TRBV5-1 and TRBJ2-1, is KAGVTQTPRYLIKTRGQQVTLSCSPISGHRSVSWYQQTPGQGLQFLFEYFSETQRNKGNFPGRFSGRQFSNSRSEMNVSTLELGDSALYLCASSSNTRGEQFFGPGTRLTVL.

The V gene is TRBV5-1, the J gene TRBJ2-7, with D unresolved. The CDR3 spans 14 residues. Germline-derived CDR1 and CDR2 are SGHRS and YFSETQ. The V end was cut by 4 bases, the J end by 0 bases, with 11 bases between. The CDR3 region has the DNA TGCGCCAGCAGCCCCTCGATCGCCTCCTACGAGCAGTACTTC. Its translation: CASSPSIASYEQYF.

V usage is TRBV3-1 and J usage is TRBJ1-1; TRBD1 matches 7 bases. The germline CDR1 and CDR2 sequences are LGHDT and YNNKEL (reference sequence). V was pared by 4 bases and J by 0 bases, with 5 bases of the junction left unmatched. There are 15 residues in the CDR3. CDR3 coding DNA: TGTGCCAGCAGCCCACCGGGACAGTTGAACACTGAAGCTTTCTTT. This codes for CASSPPGQLNTEAFF.

V is TRBV11-3 and J is TRBJ1-5; 9 bases are a match to TRBD1. CDR3 length: 15 amino acids. J lost 6 bases, V lost 5 bases, and 8 bases had no gene match. CDR1 is SGHNT, CDR2 YENEEA, per germline. Here the CDR3 DNA reads TGTGCCAGCAGCCCCAGACAGGGGGGTACTCAGCCCCAGCATTTT. The encoded protein is CASSPRQGGTQPQHF.

Ten or more counts support this clonotype. The V gene is TRBV7-2, the J gene TRBJ2-5, with 10 positions matching TRBD2. The CDR3 sequence is 14 residues long. CDR1 is SGHTA, CDR2 FQGNSA, per germline. Unmatched junction bases numbered 5, after V lost 5 bases and J lost 5 bases. In nucleotides, the CDR3 is TGTGCCAGCAGCCCTAGCGGGAGAGGGGAGACCCAGTACTTC. It encodes CASSPSGRGETQYF.

The J gene is TRBJ2-2, the V gene TRBV27; 10 bases fit TRBD1. V lost 5 bases to trimming and J lost 5 bases; unmatched junction nucleotides: 5. The CDR3 totals 15 residues. Germline lookup yields CDR1 MNHEY and CDR2 SMNVEV (reference sequence). CDR3 residues: CASSTGTGETGELFF. The CDR3 DNA is TGTGCCAGCAGTACGGGGACAGGGGAAACCGGGGAGCTGTTTTTT.

The gene calls are TRBV20-1 and TRBJ2-1, with TRBD1 identical over 11 bases. Germline CDR1 DFQATT, CDR2 SNEGSKA (reference sequence). The CDR3 extends over 15 amino acids. V was clipped by 6 bases and J by 7 bases; unmatched bases: 11. CDR3 protein: CSATPGTGGINEQFF. The CDR3 DNA reads as TGCAGTGCCACCCCCGGGACAGGGGGGATAAATGAGCAGTTCTTC.

The chain couples TRBV20-1 to TRBJ2-7; D is possibly TRBD1 or TRBD2 (5 bases each). V dropped 0 bases and J dropped 7 bases, with 16 bases sitting between them. The CDR3 sequence is 14 residues long. Germline CDR1 and CDR2: DFQATT and SNEGSKA (reference sequence). The CDR3 is CSARDLGERREQYF. CDR3 DNA sequence: TGCAGTGCTAGAGATTTGGGGGAGAGGAGGGAGCAGTACTTC.

This clonotype was found a few times. The J gene is TRBJ2-1, the V gene TRBV29-1, with TRBD2 matching 9 bases. Trimming took 2 bases from V and 8 from J; bases not matched to a gene: 10. The CDR3 length is 15 residues. Germline V gives CDR1 SQVTM, CDR2 ANQGSEA. The CDR3 sequence is CSVEPLGLATDEQFF. In DNA form, the CDR3 reads TGCAGCGTTGAACCCCTAGGACTAGCGACGGATGAGCAGTTCTTC.

This chain connects TRBV2 to TRBJ2-1; tentatively, D is TRBD1 or TRBD2 (6 bases each). V was trimmed by 8 bases and J by 7 bases, leaving 18 bases between them. CDR3 length equals 14 residues. Looked up from germline, CDR1 is SNHLY and CDR2 is FYNNEI. The CDR3: CASLEQGGSNEQFF. The CDR3 bases are TGTGCCAGCCTAGAACAGGGAGGAAGTAATGAGCAGTTCTTC.

This clonotype was seen a handful of times. The chain has TRBV18 and TRBJ2-1; 8 nucleotides match TRBD2. V was pared by 6 bases and J by 5 bases, with 9 bases of the junction left unmatched. This CDR3 has 15 amino acids. The germline V gene encodes CDR1 KGHSH and CDR2 LQKENI. The CDR3 region has the DNA TGTGCCAGCTCCGGGGGGGCCGGGATGAACAATGAGCAGTTCTTC. Protein: CASSGGAGMNNEQFF.

The chain links TRBV11-2 to TRBJ2-7, with a possible D match to TRBD2 (5 bases). The CDR3 runs 16 residues. Trimming cost V 3 bases and J 0 bases, with 15 bases left between them. Germline values: CDR1 SGHAT, CDR2 FQNNGV. The CDR3 DNA reads TGTGCCAGCAGCTTTAGAGGGTACATCGACTCCTACGAGCAGTACTTC. Translation: CASSFRGYIDSYEQYF.

This clonotype was counted between two and nine times. The chain combines TRBV12-3 or TRBV12-4 with TRBJ1-2, with 8 nucleotides matching TRBD1. Losses at the gene ends were 6 bases for V and 2 bases for J; bases not matched to a gene: 11. CDR3 length: 16 residues. The CDR3 here is CASSTTDRGLNYGYTF. The CDR3 region has the DNA TGTGCCAGCAGCACAACAGACAGGGGCCTAAACTATGGCTACACCTTC.

The chain is built from TRBV9 and TRBJ2-1; TRBD1 agrees at 7 bases. Looked up from germline, CDR1 is SGDLS and CDR2 is YYNGEE. V trimming: 3 bases; J trimming: 2 bases; junction bases outside the gene matches: 8. This CDR3 is 16 amino acids long. The DNA of the CDR3 is TGTGCCAGCAGCGGGACAGGTCTACTGACCTACAATGAGCAGTTCTTC. Protein sequence: CASSGTGLLTYNEQFF.

The chain links TRBV10-3 to TRBJ2-1; maybe TRBD2 (6 bases). CDR3 length: 14 amino acids. Germline CDR1 is ENHRY and CDR2 is SYGVKD. V was trimmed by 3 bases and J by 8 bases, leaving 14 bases between them. The CDR3 DNA is TGTGCCATCAGTGATGGGACTTGGGGCCATGAGCAGTTCTTC. Protein sequence: CAISDGTWGHEQFF.

Only a few counts were recorded for this clonotype. The gene calls are TRBV7-6 and TRBJ2-7, with D possibly being TRBD1 (6 bases). V gave up 0 bases and J gave up 2 bases, with 17 bases separating them. Germline CDR1 reads SGHVS; CDR2 reads FNYEAQ. The CDR3 totals 17 residues. CDR3 nucleotides: TGTGCCAGCAGCTTAGCGTCAGGGGCGTTTAGCACCTACGAGCAGTACTTC. Residues: CASSLASGAFSTYEQYF.

The sample holds a few counts of this clonotype. The chain recombines TRBV7-9 with TRBJ2-3; 13 nucleotides match TRBD2. This CDR3 has 19 amino acids. The junction had 6 bases not matched to a gene; V was cut back by 0 bases and J by 0 bases. The germline V gene encodes CDR1 SEHNR and CDR2 FQNEAQ (reference sequence). The CDR3 sequence: CASSLAGTSGMTSTDTQYF. The CDR3 nucleotides are TGTGCCAGCAGCTTAGCTGGGACTAGCGGGATGACTAGCACAGATACGCAGTATTTT. Combining the CDR3 with reference TRBV7-9 and TRBJ2-3 gives the whole variable domain DTGVSQNPRHKITKRGQNVTFRCDPISEHNRLYWYRQTLGQGPEFLTYFQNEAQLEKSRLLSDRFSAERPKGSFSTLEIQRTEQGDSAMYLCASSLAGTSGMTSTDTQYFGPGTRLTVL.

The rearrangement joins TRBV6-5 to TRBJ2-7; 10 positions agree with TRBD2. CDR1 and CDR2 (germline): MNHEY, SVGAGI. The CDR3 has 14 residues. With V trimmed by 2 bases and J by 7 bases, 5 bases remained unmatched. In nucleotides, the CDR3 is TGTGCCAGCAGTTACGAAGCGGGAGGGCGAGAGCAGTACTTC. This encodes CASSYEAGGREQYF.